This T cell receptor beta chain was retrieved from a study of blood T cell repertoires in COVID-19. About the research overall: Spain, Italy and the United States supplied samples that represented acute and convalescent COVID-19. T cells, B-cell-depleted T cells, or PBMCs supplied cDNA or gDNA.

The study assigned cohorts using participant-reported clinical history. Original processing notes: Quantification of nucleated cells was approximated via reference gene primer amplification. Libraries were prepared by immunoSEQ multiplex PCR; TCRdb keeps only in-frame clonotypes and omits some of them. That table furnishes V, J and clone size, whereas the DNA furnished D and trimming. Altogether approximately 220,000 clones are present, about 80% being singletons, with the ten largest covering 1.3%. Germline lookup yields CDR1 SQVTM and CDR2 ANQGSEA. The CDR3 covers 13 residues. V lost 7 bases, J lost 1 base, and 12 bases lay in between.

This chain uses TRBV29-1 with TRBJ2-3, with TRBD1 as a possible D gene (5 bases). The sequencing input was PBMCs or T cells enriched from blood (not recorded which). This receptor was identified in a woman aged 40 to 55 with acute COVID-19. The CDR3 DNA reads TGCAGCGCAGTGGTAGGGGGCACAGATACGCAGTATTTT. Its protein is CSAVVGGTDTQYF.